This TCR beta chain was identified in a study of blood T cells in healthy people across ages. About the research overall: About one barcoded beta molecule per two T cells was the capture yield of template switching.

This CDR3 is built from 16 residues. J gave up 11 bases and V 4 bases, and 11 bases lay outside the gene matches. CDR1 MNHEY and CDR2 SVGEGT come from the germline V gene. This clonotype was observed a few times. A J-beta primer mix and a sample-barcoded 5' primer were used in a second PCR of about 7 to 11 cycles. Every sample gave at least 2.5 million paired-end reads containing CDR3. TCRdb re-derived calls from the 5' RACE reads in MiXCR, one entry per CDR3 protein. The sample carries around 1,100,000 distinct CDR3 sequences, 35% to 40% recorded once. V usage is TRBV6-2 or TRBV6-3 and J usage is TRBJ2-3, with 14 bases matching TRBD2. The TCR was taken from a man younger than 35 in good health. Input material: blood. The CDR3 DNA sequence: TGTGCCAGCAGTTCCCCCCCGGGACTAGCGGGGGTGAGGCAGTATTTT. Protein: CASSSPPGLAGVRQYF.